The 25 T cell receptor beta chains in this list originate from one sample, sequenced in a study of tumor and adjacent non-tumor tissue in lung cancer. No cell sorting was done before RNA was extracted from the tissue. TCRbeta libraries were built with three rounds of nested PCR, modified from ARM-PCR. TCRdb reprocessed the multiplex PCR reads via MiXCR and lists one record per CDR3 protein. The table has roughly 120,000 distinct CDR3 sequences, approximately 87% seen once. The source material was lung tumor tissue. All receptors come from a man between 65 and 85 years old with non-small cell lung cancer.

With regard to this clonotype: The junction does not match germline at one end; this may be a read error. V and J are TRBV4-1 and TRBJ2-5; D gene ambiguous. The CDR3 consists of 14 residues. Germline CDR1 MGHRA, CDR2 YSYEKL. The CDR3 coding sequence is TGCGCCAGTAGCCAGCAGTGGGTGCAAGAGACACAGTACTTC. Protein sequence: CASSQQWVQETQYF.

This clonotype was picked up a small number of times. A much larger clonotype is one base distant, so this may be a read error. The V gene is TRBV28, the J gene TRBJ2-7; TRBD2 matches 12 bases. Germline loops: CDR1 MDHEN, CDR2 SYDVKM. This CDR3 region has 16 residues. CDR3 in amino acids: CTSSHRLAGETDEQYF. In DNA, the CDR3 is TGTACCAGCAGTCACCGACTAGCGGGAGAGACGGACGAGCAGTACTTC.

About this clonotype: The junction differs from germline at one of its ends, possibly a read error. The CDR3 nucleotides read TGCGCAAGCAGCACCGAGCAGGGCCTACAAGAGACCCAGTACTTC. The encoded protein is CASSTEQGLQETQYF. This chain links TRBV5-1 with TRBJ2-5; D possibly corresponds to TRBD1 (5 bases). From germline, CDR1 is SGHRS and CDR2 YFSETQ. The length of the CDR3 is 15 residues.

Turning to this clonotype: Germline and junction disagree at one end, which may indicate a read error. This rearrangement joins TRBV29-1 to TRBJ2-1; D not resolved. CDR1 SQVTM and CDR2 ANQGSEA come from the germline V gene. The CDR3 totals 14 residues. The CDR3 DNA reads TGCAGCTTTGAAGATTTTGGGGTCTACAATGAGCAGTTCTTC. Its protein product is CSFEDFGVYNEQFF.

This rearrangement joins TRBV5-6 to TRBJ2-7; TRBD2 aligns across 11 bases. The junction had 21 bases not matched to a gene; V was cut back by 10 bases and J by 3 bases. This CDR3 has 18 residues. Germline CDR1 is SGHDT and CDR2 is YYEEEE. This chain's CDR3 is CAGSSTLAGDPGNYEQYF. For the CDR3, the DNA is TGTGCCGGTAGCTCGACACTAGCGGGAGACCCGGGTAACTACGAGCAGTACTTC.

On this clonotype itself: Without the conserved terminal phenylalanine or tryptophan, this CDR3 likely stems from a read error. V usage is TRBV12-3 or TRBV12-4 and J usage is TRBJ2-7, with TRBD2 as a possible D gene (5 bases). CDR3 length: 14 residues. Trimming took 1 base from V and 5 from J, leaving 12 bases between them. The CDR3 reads CASSLGRTLHEQYI. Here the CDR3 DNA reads TGTGCCAGCAGTTTAGGGCGGACTTTGCACGAGCAGTACATA.

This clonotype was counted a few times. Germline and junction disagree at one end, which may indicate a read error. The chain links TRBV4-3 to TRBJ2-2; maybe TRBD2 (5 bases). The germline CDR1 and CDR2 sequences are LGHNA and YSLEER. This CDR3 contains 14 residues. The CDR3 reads CASNQSTNTGELSF. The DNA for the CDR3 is TGCGCCAGCAACCAATCGACCAACACCGGGGAGCTGTCTTTT.

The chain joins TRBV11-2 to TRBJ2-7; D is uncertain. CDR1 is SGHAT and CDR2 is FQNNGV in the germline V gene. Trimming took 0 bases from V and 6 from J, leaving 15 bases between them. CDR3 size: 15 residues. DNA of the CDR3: TGTGCCAGCAGCTTAGATCAGGTGGCACCCTGCGAGCAGTACTTC. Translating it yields CASSLDQVAPCEQYF.

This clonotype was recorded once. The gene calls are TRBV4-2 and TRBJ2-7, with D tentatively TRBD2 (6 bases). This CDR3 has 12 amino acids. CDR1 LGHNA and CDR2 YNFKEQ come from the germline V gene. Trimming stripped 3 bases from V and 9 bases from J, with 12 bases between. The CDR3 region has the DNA TGTGCCAGCAGCCAGGAATCTAGCGCGCAGTACTTC. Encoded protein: CASSQESSAQYF.

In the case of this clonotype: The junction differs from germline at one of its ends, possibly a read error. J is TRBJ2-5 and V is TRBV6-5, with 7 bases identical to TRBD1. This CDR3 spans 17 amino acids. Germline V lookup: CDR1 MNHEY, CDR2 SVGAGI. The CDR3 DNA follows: TGTGCCAGCAGTTCCGCCGAGACAGGGTTCCCACAAGAAACCCAATACTTC. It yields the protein CASSSAETGFPQETQYF.

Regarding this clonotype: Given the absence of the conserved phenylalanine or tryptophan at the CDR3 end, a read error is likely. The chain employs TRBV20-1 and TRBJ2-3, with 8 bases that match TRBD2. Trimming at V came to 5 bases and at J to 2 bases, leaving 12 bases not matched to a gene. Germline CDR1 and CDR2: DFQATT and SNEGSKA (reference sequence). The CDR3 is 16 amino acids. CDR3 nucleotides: TGCAGTGCTCCACCCCCAGGGCGGGGGGACACAGATACGCAGTATGTT. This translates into CSAPPPGRGDTDTQYV.

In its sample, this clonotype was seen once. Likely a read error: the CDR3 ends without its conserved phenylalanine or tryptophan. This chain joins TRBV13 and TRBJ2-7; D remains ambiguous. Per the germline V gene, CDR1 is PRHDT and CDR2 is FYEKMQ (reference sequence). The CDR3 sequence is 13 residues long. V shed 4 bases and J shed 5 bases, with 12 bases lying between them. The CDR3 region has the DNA TGTGCCAGCAGCTCAACCACGGTGGACGAGCAGTACACC. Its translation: CASSSTTVDEQYT.

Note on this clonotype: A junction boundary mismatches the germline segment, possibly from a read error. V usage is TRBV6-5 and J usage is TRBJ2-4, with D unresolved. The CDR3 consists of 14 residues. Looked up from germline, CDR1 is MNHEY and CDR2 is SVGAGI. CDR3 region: CVSSYEAGKNNQYF. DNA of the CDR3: TGTGTCAGCAGTTACGAAGCAGGCAAAAACAATCAGTACTTC.

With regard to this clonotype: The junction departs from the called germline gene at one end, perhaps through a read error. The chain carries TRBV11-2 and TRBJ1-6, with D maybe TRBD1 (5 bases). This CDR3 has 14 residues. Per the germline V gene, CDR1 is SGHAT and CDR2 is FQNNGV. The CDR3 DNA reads TGCGCCAGCAGTCAGACAGAGGGATATTCACCCCTCCACTTT. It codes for CASSQTEGYSPLHF.

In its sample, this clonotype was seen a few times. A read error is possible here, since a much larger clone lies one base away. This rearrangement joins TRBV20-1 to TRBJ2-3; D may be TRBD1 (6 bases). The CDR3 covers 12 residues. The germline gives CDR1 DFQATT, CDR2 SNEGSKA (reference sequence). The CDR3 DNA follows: TGCAATGCTAGGGGGAGCTCAGATACGCAGTATTTT. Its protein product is CNARGSSDTQYF.

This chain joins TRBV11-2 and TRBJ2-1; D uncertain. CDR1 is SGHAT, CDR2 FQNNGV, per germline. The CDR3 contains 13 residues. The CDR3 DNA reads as TGTGATAGCAGAACTTTCGAAAGGGATGTGCAGTTCTTC. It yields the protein CDSRTFERDVQFF.

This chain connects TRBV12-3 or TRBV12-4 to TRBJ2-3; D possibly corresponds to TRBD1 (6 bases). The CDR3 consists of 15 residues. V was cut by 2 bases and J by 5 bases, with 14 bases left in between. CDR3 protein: CASSLRKGDGDTQYF. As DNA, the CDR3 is TGTGCCAGCAGTTTAAGAAAGGGGGATGGAGATACGCAGTATTTT.

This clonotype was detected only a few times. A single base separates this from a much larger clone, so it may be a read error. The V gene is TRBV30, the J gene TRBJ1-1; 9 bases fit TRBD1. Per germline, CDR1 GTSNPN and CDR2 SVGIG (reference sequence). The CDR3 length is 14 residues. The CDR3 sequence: CAWSRGTGNTGAFF. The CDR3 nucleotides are TGTGCCTGGAGTCGCGGGACAGGGAACACTGGAGCTTTCTTT.

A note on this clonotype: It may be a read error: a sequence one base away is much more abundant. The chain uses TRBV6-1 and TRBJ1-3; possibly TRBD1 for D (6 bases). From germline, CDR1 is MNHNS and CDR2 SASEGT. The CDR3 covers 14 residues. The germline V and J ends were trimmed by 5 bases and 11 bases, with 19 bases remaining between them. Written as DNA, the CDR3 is TGTGCCAGCAGTCAGGGGATCTCTGGATACTCCATATATTTT. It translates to CASSQGISGYSIYF.

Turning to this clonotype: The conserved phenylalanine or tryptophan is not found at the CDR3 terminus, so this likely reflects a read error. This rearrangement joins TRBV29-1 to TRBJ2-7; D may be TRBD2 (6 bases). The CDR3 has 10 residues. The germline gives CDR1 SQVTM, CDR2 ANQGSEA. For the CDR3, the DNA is TGCAGTGCCGGGAGCTACGAACAGTACATC. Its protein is CSAGSYEQYI.

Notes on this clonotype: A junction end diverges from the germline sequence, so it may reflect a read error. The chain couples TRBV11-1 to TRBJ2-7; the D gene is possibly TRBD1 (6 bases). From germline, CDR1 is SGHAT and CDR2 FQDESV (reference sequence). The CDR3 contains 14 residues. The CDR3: CDSQPPGQSYEQYF. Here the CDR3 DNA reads TGTGATAGCCAACCTCCAGGACAGAGCTACGAACAGTACTTC.

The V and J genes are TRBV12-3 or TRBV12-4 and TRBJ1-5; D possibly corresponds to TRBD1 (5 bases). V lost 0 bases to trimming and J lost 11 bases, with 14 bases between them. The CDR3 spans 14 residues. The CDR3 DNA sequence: TGTGCCAGCAGTTTAGCCGGTGGGGGGGGGGCCCAGCATTTT. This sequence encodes CASSLAGGGGAQHF.

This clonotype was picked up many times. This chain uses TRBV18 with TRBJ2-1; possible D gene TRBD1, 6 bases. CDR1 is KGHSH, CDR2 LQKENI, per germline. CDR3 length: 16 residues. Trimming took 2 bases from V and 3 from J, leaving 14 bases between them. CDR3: CASSPVSRQDYNEQFF. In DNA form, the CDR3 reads TGTGCCAGCTCACCAGTTTCGAGACAGGACTACAATGAGCAGTTCTTC.

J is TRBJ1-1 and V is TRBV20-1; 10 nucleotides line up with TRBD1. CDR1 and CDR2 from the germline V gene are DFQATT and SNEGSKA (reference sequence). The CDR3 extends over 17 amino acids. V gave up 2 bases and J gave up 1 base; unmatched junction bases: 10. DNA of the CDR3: TGCAGTGCTAGATATGGCGGGACAGGGGACTCGAACACTGAAGCTTTCTTT. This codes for CSARYGGTGDSNTEAFF.

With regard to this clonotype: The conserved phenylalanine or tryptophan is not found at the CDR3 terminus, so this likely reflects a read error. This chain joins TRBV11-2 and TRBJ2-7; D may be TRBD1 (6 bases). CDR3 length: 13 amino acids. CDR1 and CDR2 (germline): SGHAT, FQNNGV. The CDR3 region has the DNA TGTGCCAACAGCCAATGGACAGAGCGCGAGCAGTACATC. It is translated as CANSQWTEREQYI.